This entry lists 9 T cell receptor beta chains sequenced from one sample in a study of CD8+ T cells in alopecia areata (dated by TCRdb to between 2018 and 2020). Explained via the paper, the time point label denotes: baseline before oral tofacitinib. Library construction relied on the immunoSEQ multiplex PCR assay. To provide template for TCR sequencing, every sample had RNA extracted and reverse transcribed into cDNA. TCRdb provides this immuneACCESS table in a form limited to in-frame rearrangements. Some clones are lacking; in checked studies, under half of them reflect an unresolved V gene, and why the rest are absent is not known. The sample table contains 150,000 to 200,000 clones; only one count was recorded for approximately 65% of them. The ten largest clones capture about an eighth of the sample. The source was CD8+ T cells sorted from blood, collected at week 0. All receptors derive from a human donor with alopecia areata.

The J gene is TRBJ2-1, the V gene TRBV5-1, with D possibly matching TRBD1 (5 bases). This CDR3 has 15 amino acids. V lost 4 bases to trimming and J lost 0 bases, with 11 bases between them. CDR1 SGHRS and CDR2 YFSETQ come from the germline V gene. CDR3 DNA: TGCGCCAGCAGCAAACAGGAGAGCTCCTACAATGAGCAGTTCTTC. Translated: CASSKQESSYNEQFF. Complete variable domain (other parts from reference TRBV5-1 and TRBJ2-1): KAGVTQTPRYLIKTRGQQVTLSCSPISGHRSVSWYQQTPGQGLQFLFEYFSETQRNKGNFPGRFSGRQFSNSRSEMNVSTLELGDSALYLCASSKQESSYNEQFFGPGTRLTVL.

This clone was recorded a few times. The V call is TRBV5-1, the J call TRBJ1-1, with TRBD1 as a possible D gene (6 bases). The CDR3 has 14 residues. V was shortened by 4 bases and J by 1 base, with 11 bases between the two germline ends. The V gene's germline CDR1 is SGHRS and CDR2 YFSETQ. This chain's CDR3 is CASSEKQGNTEAFF. DNA of the CDR3: TGCGCCAGCAGCGAAAAACAGGGGAACACTGAAGCTTTCTTT.

This chain joins TRBV27 and TRBJ2-3; 9 bases align to TRBD2. V trimming: 7 bases; J trimming: 3 bases; junction bases outside the gene matches: 8. Germline-derived CDR1 and CDR2 are MNHEY and SMNVEV (reference sequence). The CDR3 is made up of 15 amino acids. The DNA for the CDR3 is TGTGCCAGCACTCTTGGCGGGAGGGGGACAGATACGCAGTATTTT. Translated: CASTLGGRGTDTQYF.

The rearrangement links TRBV11-2 to TRBJ2-2; D perhaps matches TRBD2 (6 bases). Germline CDR1 SGHAT, CDR2 FQNNGV. V shed 1 base and J shed 1 base, with 10 bases lying between them. The CDR3 has 16 residues. The DNA of the CDR3 is TGTGCCAGCAGCTTAGTGCAGGGAGGGAACACCGGGGAGCTGTTTTTT. Its protein is CASSLVQGGNTGELFF. Complete variable domain (other parts from reference TRBV11-2 and TRBJ2-2): EAGVAQSPRYKIIEKRQSVAFWCNPISGHATLYWYQQILGQGPKLLIQFQNNGVVDDSQLPKDRFSAERLKGVDSTLKIQPAKLEDSAVYLCASSLVQGGNTGELFFGEGSRLTVL.

The rearrangement links TRBV12-5 to TRBJ1-2; D may be TRBD1 (5 bases). The CDR3 is made up of 14 amino acids. With 7 bases removed from V and 8 bases from J, the gap between germline ends came to 20 bases. Looked up from germline, CDR1 is LGHNT and CDR2 is FRNRAP. This CDR3 is CASDGGVRGAGYTF. The CDR3 DNA reads as TGTGCTAGTGATGGGGGGGTAAGGGGCGCGGGCTACACCTTC.

The chain combines TRBV7-8 with TRBJ2-5; TRBD2 matches at 7 bases. Trimming removed 2 bases from V and 3 bases from J; junction bases left unmatched: 6. The CDR3 extends over 15 amino acids. Germline V gene lookup returns CDR1 SGHVS and CDR2 FQNEAQ. The CDR3 protein is CASSLNVLAEETQYF. CDR3 nucleotide sequence: TGTGCCAGCAGCTTAAATGTGCTAGCGGAAGAGACCCAGTACTTC. The variable domain in full, completed from reference TRBV7-8 and TRBJ2-5, reads GAGVSQSPRYKVAKRGQDVALRCDPISGHVSLFWYQQALGQGPEFLTYFQNEAQLDKSGLPSDRFFAERPEGSVSTLKIQRTQQEDSAVYLCASSLNVLAEETQYFGPGTRLLVL.

In its sample, this clone was seen once. The gene calls are TRBV28 and TRBJ2-7; D is possibly TRBD2 (5 bases). V was pared by 10 bases and J by 0 bases, with 19 bases between. The CDR3 extends over 15 amino acids. Germline V lookup: CDR1 MDHEN, CDR2 SYDVKM. CDR3 region: CATKFLGGSSYEQYF. The CDR3 region has the DNA TGTGCCACCAAGTTTCTAGGTGGGAGCTCCTACGAGCAGTACTTC.

This clone has only a few counts. The genes are TRBV27 and TRBJ2-7; D is possibly TRBD2 (5 bases). The V gene's germline CDR1 is MNHEY and CDR2 SMNVEV (reference sequence). The CDR3 consists of 14 residues. V was shortened by 0 bases and J by 2 bases, with 8 bases between the two germline ends. CDR3 DNA sequence: TGTGCCAGCAGTTTATCCTCGGGGACCTACGAGCAGTACTTC. Its protein product is CASSLSSGTYEQYF.

The rearrangement joins TRBV7-6 to TRBJ2-7; 8 positions agree with TRBD1. Germline loops: CDR1 SGHVS, CDR2 FNYEAQ. V was pared by 3 bases and J by 7 bases, with 11 bases of the junction left unmatched. The CDR3 length is 15 residues. The CDR3 here is CASSFKGQALSEQYF. The CDR3 bases are TGTGCCAGCAGCTTTAAGGGACAGGCACTATCGGAGCAGTACTTC.